This T cell receptor (beta chain) was found in a study of blood T cell repertoires in COVID-19. Germline V gene data show CDR1 as SGHTA and CDR2 as FQGNSA. Trimming removed 5 bases from V and 4 bases from J; junction bases left unmatched: 16. This CDR3 contains 17 residues. Original handling: Estimation of nucleated cell counts was performed using reference gene primer amplification. Using immunoSEQ multiplex PCR, the repertoire was profiled, and TCRdb retains in-frame clones only, with some absent. That table gives V, J and clone size, and the DNA gave D and trimming. Among more than 100,000 clones listed, about 85% were seen once.

The receptor comes from a man aged 50 to 60 in a cohort sampled during active COVID-19. The chain couples TRBV7-2 to TRBJ1-2, with TRBD1 matching over 7 bases. The sequenced material came from peripheral blood. CDR3 amino acids: CASSPNRGQGTSYGYTF. The CDR3 DNA reads as TGTGCCAGCAGCCCGAACAGGGGTCAGGGAACATCCTATGGCTACACCTTC.